The entry that follows covers one TCR beta chain sequence. Its target is not known. Germline trimming cut 4 bases from V and 8 bases from J; bases unmatched to any gene: 4. Germline loops: CDR1 MNHEY, CDR2 SMNVEV (reference sequence). The CDR3 loop spans 12 amino acids. This record belongs to a study of cytomegalovirus exposure and HLA in healthy donors. Study-level results: Productive status was seen about 87% or about 30% of the time for most TCR beta V segments in an earlier analysis. Immune exposure information available was restricted to CMV serostatus.

The PCR had 60 Vbeta and 13 Jbeta primers. Assay used: immunoSEQ multiplex PCR; TCRdb lists only in-frame clones, some missing. The data show around 200,000 clones, around 83% seen once. The chain combines TRBV27 with TRBJ1-2; 7 positions agree with TRBD1. Sequenced input: PBMCs. The receptor was isolated from a man aged 45 to 65 in good health and CMV-seronegative. The chain's CDR3 is CASSYRGGGYTF. As DNA, the CDR3 is TGTGCCAGCAGTTACAGGGGCGGCGGCTACACCTTC.